Sequencing of this TCR beta chain was carried out in a study of regulatory T cells in long-lasting Graves disease. The overall study: Less than 3 months of antithyroid drugs had been taken by newly diagnosed Graves' patients. Study-wide points: Persistent Graves' patients possessed reduced TCR diversity relative to recently diagnosed ones.

Investigators prepared the TCR beta libraries by applying iRepertoire HTBI primers and Arm-PCR of CDR3 regions. Authors' data handling: Analysis of the samples identified 60 to 75 TRBV and around 15 TRBJ segments. TCRdb reprocessed the multiplex PCR reads with MiXCR, giving one entry per CDR3 protein. In this record, the V and J calls reflect TCRdb's handling and not the investigators' own analysis. Of around 230,000 distinct CDR3 sequences in the sample, approximately 20% were seen once. Germline CDR1 and CDR2: DFQATT and SNEGSKA (reference sequence). The CDR3 runs 12 residues. With 3 bases removed from V and 8 bases from J, the gap between germline ends came to 11 bases. Ten or more counts support this clonotype. The antigen is not known. Sample time point: newly diagnosed GD, antithyroid drugs for less than 3 months. Scientists built the TCR library using RNA that was extracted from PBMCs.

The chain joins TRBV20-1 to TRBJ2-1, with D maybe TRBD2 (5 bases). Sequences were derived from peripheral blood mononuclear cells (PBMCs), sampled at new diagnosis, from a patient treated with antithyroid drugs. The TCR sequence derives from a female donor with Graves disease. This chain's CDR3 is CSASLSGDEQFF. The CDR3 region has the DNA TGCAGTGCTAGCCTTTCCGGGGATGAGCAGTTCTTC.